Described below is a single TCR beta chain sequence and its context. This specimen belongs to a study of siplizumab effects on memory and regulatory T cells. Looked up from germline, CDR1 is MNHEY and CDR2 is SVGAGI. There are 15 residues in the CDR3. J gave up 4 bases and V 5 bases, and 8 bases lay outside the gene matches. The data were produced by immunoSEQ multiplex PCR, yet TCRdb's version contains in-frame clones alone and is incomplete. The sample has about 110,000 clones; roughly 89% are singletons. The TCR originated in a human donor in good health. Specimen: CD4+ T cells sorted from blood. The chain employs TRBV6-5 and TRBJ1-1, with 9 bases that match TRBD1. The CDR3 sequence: CASSVTGGGITEAFF. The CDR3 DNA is TGTGCCAGCAGTGTGACAGGGGGAGGTATCACTGAAGCTTTCTTT.